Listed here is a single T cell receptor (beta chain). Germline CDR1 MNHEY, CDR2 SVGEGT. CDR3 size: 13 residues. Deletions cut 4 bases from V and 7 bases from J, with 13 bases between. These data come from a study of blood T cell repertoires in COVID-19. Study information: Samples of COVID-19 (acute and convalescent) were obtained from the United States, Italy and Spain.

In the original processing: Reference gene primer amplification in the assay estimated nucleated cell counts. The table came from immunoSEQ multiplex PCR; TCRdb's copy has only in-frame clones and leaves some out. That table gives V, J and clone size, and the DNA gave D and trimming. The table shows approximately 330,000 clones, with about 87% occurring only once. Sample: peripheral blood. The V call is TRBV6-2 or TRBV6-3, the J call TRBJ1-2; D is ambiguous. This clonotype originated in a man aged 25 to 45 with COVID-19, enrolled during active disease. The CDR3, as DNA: TGTGCCAGCAGTTGGGCGCCTACTGGTGGCTACACCTTC. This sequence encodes CASSWAPTGGYTF.